Each of the 22 T cell receptor beta chains below was sequenced from the same sample in a study of blood T cell repertoires in COVID-19. Clones were sequenced by immunoSEQ multiplex PCR, and TCRdb holds only the in-frame ones, with some missing. The sample has over 95,000 clones, just under 90% seen once. Source material: peripheral blood. Every receptor here comes from a woman between 50 and 59 years old with acute or convalescent COVID-19.

The chain joins TRBV3-1 (or the pseudogene TRBV3-2) to TRBJ1-2; TRBD1 matches 9 bases. Germline V CDR1 and CDR2: LGHDT, YNNKEL (reference sequence). CDR3 length: 13 residues. Germline trimming cut 5 bases from V and 7 bases from J; bases unmatched to any gene: 5. The CDR3 DNA is TGTGCCAGCAGCGGGGACAGGGTGATTGGCTACACCTTC. It translates to CASSGDRVIGYTF.

The rearrangement joins TRBV28 to TRBJ1-1, with D possibly matching TRBD1 (5 bases). Germline loops: CDR1 MDHEN, CDR2 SYDVKM. Trimming pared 7 bases from V and 1 base from J, leaving 22 bases between. CDR3 length: 17 residues. CDR3 DNA sequence: TGTGCCAGCAATTGGGGCTTCGGTCTGGCGGCGAACACTGAAGCTTTCTTT. Amino acids: CASNWGFGLAANTEAFF.

This chain connects TRBV11-2 to TRBJ2-7; 9 positions match TRBD2. The CDR3 runs 12 residues. V gave up 2 bases and J gave up 7 bases; unmatched junction bases: 0. Germline values: CDR1 SGHAT, CDR2 FQNNGV. The CDR3 here is CASSLSGREQYF. In DNA, the CDR3 is TGTGCCAGCAGCTTAAGCGGGAGGGAGCAGTACTTC.

CDR3 DNA sequence: TGTGCCAGCAGCTTTGCTAGTGGCGGGGAGCTGTTTTTT. Amino acid sequence: CASSFASGGELFF. This sequence joins TRBV7-2 and TRBJ2-2; D not certain. Trimming cost V 3 bases and J 7 bases, with 9 bases left between them. The CDR3 loop spans 13 amino acids. Germline V lookup: CDR1 SGHTA, CDR2 FQGNSA.

The CDR3 loop is CASSVDRGNLNEQFF. The CDR3 DNA is TGTGCCAGCAGTGTGGACAGGGGGAACCTCAATGAGCAGTTCTTC. The rearrangement uses TRBV2 and TRBJ2-1; 10 bases match TRBD1. The CDR3 length is 15 residues. The V segment lost 4 bases and the J segment 6 bases; nucleotides outside the gene matches: 6. Germline CDR1 reads SNHLY; CDR2 reads FYNNEI.

V gene TRBV6-5 combines with J gene TRBJ2-3, with TRBD1 as a possible D gene (6 bases). Germline CDR1 reads MNHEY; CDR2 reads SVGAGI. The CDR3 is made up of 11 amino acids. Trimming removed 6 bases from V and 6 bases from J, with 7 bases in between. CDR3 DNA: TGTGCCAGCAGCACAGGGGATACGCAGTATTTT. It is translated as CASSTGDTQYF.

The chain is built from TRBV7-6 and TRBJ1-4, with D possibly TRBD1 on 5 matching bases. The CDR3 is 15 amino acids. Germline V gives CDR1 SGHVS, CDR2 FNYEAQ. Deletions cut 5 bases from V and 0 bases from J, with 10 bases between. The CDR3 reads CASSIQQATNEKLFF. Here the CDR3 DNA reads TGTGCCAGCAGCATTCAACAGGCAACTAATGAAAAACTGTTTTTT.

The genes are TRBV5-5 and TRBJ1-5; 9 bases map to TRBD1. V lost 4 bases to trimming and J lost 6 bases; unmatched junction nucleotides: 8. This CDR3 is 15 amino acids long. Germline V gene lookup returns CDR1 SGHKS and CDR2 YYEKEE (reference sequence). CDR3 bases: TGTGCCAGCAGCGCGGGACAGGGAATAAGTCAGCCCCAGCATTTT. Amino acids: CASSAGQGISQPQHF.

The chain links TRBV6-6 to TRBJ1-3, with D unresolved. Germline CDR1 reads MNHNY; CDR2 reads SVGAGI (reference sequence). This CDR3 contains 16 residues. Trimming shortened V by 2 bases and J by 0 bases, and 11 bases separated the two germline ends. The CDR3 DNA follows: TGTGCCAGCAGTTACGAGAGGGCGATCTCTGGAAACACCATATATTTT. Protein: CASSYERAISGNTIYF.

This chain uses TRBV29-1 with TRBJ1-1, with 10 nucleotides matching TRBD1. There are 13 residues in the CDR3. V lost 6 bases and J lost 5; bases outside the gene matches: 6. From germline, CDR1 is SQVTM and CDR2 ANQGSEA. The CDR3 loop reads CSVAPGQGTEAFF. CDR3 in DNA: TGCAGCGTCGCCCCGGGACAGGGGACTGAAGCTTTCTTT.

This clone was picked up a small number of times. V and J are TRBV27 and TRBJ1-1, with 8 bases lining up with TRBD1. The germline CDR1 and CDR2 sequences are MNHEY and SMNVEV (reference sequence). V trimming: 3 bases; J trimming: 5 bases; junction bases outside the gene matches: 5. The CDR3 is 14 residues long. CDR3 in amino acids: CASSFQGAVTEAFF. CDR3 bases: TGTGCCAGCAGTTTTCAGGGGGCGGTAACTGAAGCTTTCTTT.

V gene TRBV11-1 combines with J gene TRBJ2-5; D is unclear. V lost 2 bases and J 2 bases, leaving 15 bases between the germline ends. This CDR3 region has 16 residues. The germline V gene encodes CDR1 SGHAT and CDR2 FQDESV (reference sequence). The CDR3 is CASSLRPSGGQETQYF. The CDR3, as DNA: TGTGCCAGCAGCTTACGTCCATCCGGCGGACAAGAGACCCAGTACTTC.

The chain employs TRBV11-2 and TRBJ1-1; maybe TRBD1 (6 bases). The CDR3 contains 16 residues. CDR1 and CDR2 from the germline V gene are SGHAT and FQNNGV. V was pared by 3 bases and J by 2 bases, with 16 bases between. This CDR3 is CASSFMTGRSNTEAFF. The CDR3 coding sequence is TGTGCCAGCAGCTTTATGACAGGACGGTCTAACACTGAAGCTTTCTTT.

This clone was seen a handful of times. The CDR3 reads CASSLDSHRGYTF. The CDR3 DNA is TGTGCCAGCTCTCTGGACAGTCACCGGGGCTACACCTTC. The rearrangement joins TRBV18 to TRBJ1-2, with D maybe TRBD1 (6 bases). Germline V CDR1 and CDR2: KGHSH, LQKENI. CDR3 length: 13 residues. Trimming shortened V by 6 bases and J by 8 bases, and 16 bases separated the two germline ends. The full variable domain, in which reference TRBV18 and TRBJ1-2 provide the parts outside the CDR3, is NAGVMQNPRHLVRRRGQEARLRCSPMKGHSHVYWYRQLPEEGLKFMVYLQKENIIDESGMPKERFSAEFPKEGPSILRIQQVVRGDSAAYFCASSLDSHRGYTFGSGTRLTVV.

This clone was picked up one time. This sequence joins TRBV6-5 and TRBJ2-1; 8 nucleotides line up with TRBD2. This CDR3 spans 16 amino acids. CDR1 is MNHEY and CDR2 is SVGAGI in the germline V gene. With 3 bases clipped from V and 4 bases from J, the junction kept 8 bases outside the gene matches. As DNA, the CDR3 is TGTGCCAGCAGTTATTCTCTAGCGGGTGTATACAATGAGCAGTTCTTC. Translation gives CASSYSLAGVYNEQFF.

There are a few counts of this clone. This chain uses TRBV3-1 (or the pseudogene TRBV3-2) with TRBJ1-2; 7 bases fit TRBD1. The junction had 4 bases not matched to a gene; V was cut back by 3 bases and J by 12 bases. Looked up from germline, CDR1 is LGHDT and CDR2 is YNNKEL (reference sequence). The CDR3 totals 11 residues. The CDR3, as DNA: TGTGCCAGCAGCCACGGGACAGCGAACACCTTC. Its protein is CASSHGTANTF.

This chain connects TRBV18 to TRBJ1-1; 7 bases are a match to TRBD1. CDR3 length: 14 amino acids. The V gene end was trimmed by 5 bases and the J gene end by 1 base; junction bases not matched to a gene: 4. Germline CDR1 KGHSH, CDR2 LQKENI. The CDR3 loop reads CASSFQGGNTEAFF. The CDR3 DNA reads TGTGCCAGCTCATTCCAGGGGGGGAACACTGAAGCTTTCTTT.

The J gene is TRBJ1-5, the V gene TRBV4-2; no clear D. CDR1 and CDR2 from the germline V gene are LGHNA and YNFKEQ. There are 14 residues in the CDR3. Trimming shortened V by 0 bases and J by 7 bases, and 10 bases separated the two germline ends. CDR3 DNA: TGTGCCAGCAGCCAAGACTATCTGGGCCAGCCCCAGCATTTT. Its translation: CASSQDYLGQPQHF.

The chain has TRBV6-5 and TRBJ1-1, with 7 bases matching TRBD1. The CDR3 loop spans 13 amino acids. CDR1 and CDR2 from the germline V gene are MNHEY and SVGAGI. The ends lost 5 bases at V and 11 bases at J; junction bases unmatched: 11. The CDR3 is CASSNPGTASAFF. The CDR3 nucleotides read TGTGCCAGCAGTAACCCGGGGACAGCAAGTGCTTTCTTT.

The genes are TRBV18 and TRBJ2-6; D is possibly TRBD1 (5 bases). CDR3 length: 15 amino acids. Germline-derived CDR1 and CDR2 are KGHSH and LQKENI. V dropped 0 bases and J dropped 6 bases, with 9 bases sitting between them. The CDR3 protein is CASSPPVGEANVLTF. The CDR3 nucleotides are TGTGCCAGCTCACCACCGGTAGGGGAGGCCAACGTCCTGACTTTC. Supplemented by reference TRBV18 and TRBJ2-6, the full variable domain reads NAGVMQNPRHLVRRRGQEARLRCSPMKGHSHVYWYRQLPEEGLKFMVYLQKENIIDESGMPKERFSAEFPKEGPSILRIQQVVRGDSAAYFCASSPPVGEANVLTFGAGSRLTVL.

The chain recombines TRBV11-2 with TRBJ1-4; 8 bases are shared with TRBD1. Germline trimming cut 5 bases from V and 8 bases from J; bases unmatched to any gene: 16. CDR1 SGHAT and CDR2 FQNNGV come from the germline V gene. This CDR3 region has 17 residues. This CDR3 reads CASSRYVTGGDGEKLFF. The CDR3 bases are TGTGCCAGCAGCCGCTATGTTACAGGGGGGGACGGGGAAAAACTGTTTTTT.

The CDR3 protein is CASSYSRGGAKNIQYF. The CDR3 DNA is TGTGCCAGCAGTTACTCGAGAGGGGGCGCCAAAAACATTCAGTACTTC. The chain employs TRBV6-5 and TRBJ2-4, with 7 bases fitting TRBD1. The V segment lost 0 bases and the J segment 1 base; nucleotides outside the gene matches: 3. CDR3 length equals 16 residues. Germline V gives CDR1 MNHEY, CDR2 SVGAGI.